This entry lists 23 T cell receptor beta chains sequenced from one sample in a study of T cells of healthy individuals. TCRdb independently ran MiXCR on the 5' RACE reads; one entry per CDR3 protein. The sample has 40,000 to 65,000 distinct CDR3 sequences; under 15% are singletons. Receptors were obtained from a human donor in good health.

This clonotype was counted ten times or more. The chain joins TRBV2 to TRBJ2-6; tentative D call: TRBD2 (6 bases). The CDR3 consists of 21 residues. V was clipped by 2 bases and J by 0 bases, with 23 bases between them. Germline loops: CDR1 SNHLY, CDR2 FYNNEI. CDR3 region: CASSESPPTGAPNSGANVLTF. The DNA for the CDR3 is TGTGCCAGCAGTGAATCACCCCCCACGGGAGCCCCCAACTCTGGGGCCAACGTCCTGACTTTC.

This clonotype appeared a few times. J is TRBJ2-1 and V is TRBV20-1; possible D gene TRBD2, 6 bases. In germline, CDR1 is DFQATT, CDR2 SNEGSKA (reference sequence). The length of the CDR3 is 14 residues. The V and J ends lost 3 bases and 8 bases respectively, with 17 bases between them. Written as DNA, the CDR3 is TGCAGTGCTAGTAGTGCGGCGGGGCGGGATGAGCAGTTCTTC. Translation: CSASSAAGRDEQFF.

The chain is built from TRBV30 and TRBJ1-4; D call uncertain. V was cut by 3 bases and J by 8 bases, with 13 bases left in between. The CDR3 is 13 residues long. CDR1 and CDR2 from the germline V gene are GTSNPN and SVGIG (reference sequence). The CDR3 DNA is TGTGCCTGGAGAAGGCCGCTTAGCGAAAAACTGTTTTTT. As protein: CAWRRPLSEKLFF.

The CDR3 loop is CAISESMTGGAEAFF. The DNA for the CDR3 is TGTGCCATCAGTGAGTCTATGACAGGGGGAGCTGAAGCTTTCTTT. V gene TRBV10-3 combines with J gene TRBJ1-1; 9 nucleotides align to TRBD1. Trimming removed 0 bases from V and 6 bases from J; junction bases left unmatched: 5. Germline lookup yields CDR1 ENHRY and CDR2 SYGVKD. CDR3 length: 15 residues.

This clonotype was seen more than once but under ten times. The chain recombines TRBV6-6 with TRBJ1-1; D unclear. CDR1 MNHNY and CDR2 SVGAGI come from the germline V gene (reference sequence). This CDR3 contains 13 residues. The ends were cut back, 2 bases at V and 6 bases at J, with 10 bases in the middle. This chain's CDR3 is CASSYMPSSEAFF. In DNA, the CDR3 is TGTGCCAGCAGTTACATGCCGTCTTCTGAAGCTTTCTTT.

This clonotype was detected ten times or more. The CDR3 protein is CASSPVAGGQRGYTF. In nucleotides, the CDR3 is TGTGCCAGCAGCCCCGTGGCAGGGGGCCAACGGGGCTACACCTTC. The gene calls are TRBV7-2 and TRBJ1-2, with 8 bases identical to TRBD1. The CDR3 loop spans 15 amino acids. With 5 bases clipped from V and 8 bases from J, the junction kept 13 bases outside the gene matches. Per the germline V gene, CDR1 is SGHTA and CDR2 is FQGNSA.

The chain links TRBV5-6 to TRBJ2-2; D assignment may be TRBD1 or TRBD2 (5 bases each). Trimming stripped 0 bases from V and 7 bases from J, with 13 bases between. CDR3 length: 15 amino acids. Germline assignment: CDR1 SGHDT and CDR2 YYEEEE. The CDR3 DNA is TGTGCCAGCAGCTTGGGACCCTGGGGGAACGGGGAGCTGTTTTTT. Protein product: CASSLGPWGNGELFF.

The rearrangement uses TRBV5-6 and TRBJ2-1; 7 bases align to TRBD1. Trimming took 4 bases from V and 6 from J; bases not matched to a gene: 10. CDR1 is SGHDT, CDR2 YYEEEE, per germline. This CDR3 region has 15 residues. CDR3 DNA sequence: TGTGCCAGCAGCCGACAGGGTGCTGGTCGCAATGAGCAGTTCTTC. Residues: CASSRQGAGRNEQFF. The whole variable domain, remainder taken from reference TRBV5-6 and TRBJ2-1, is DAGVTQSPTHLIKTRGQQVTLRCSPKSGHDTVSWYQQALGQGPQFIFQYYEEEERQRGNFPDRFSGHQFPNYSSELNVNALLLGDSALYLCASSRQGAGRNEQFFGPGTRLTVL.

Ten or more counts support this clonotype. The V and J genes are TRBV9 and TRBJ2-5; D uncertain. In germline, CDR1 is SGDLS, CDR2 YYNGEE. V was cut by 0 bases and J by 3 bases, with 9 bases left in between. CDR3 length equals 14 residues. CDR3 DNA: TGTGCCAGCAGCGTAGGCGTAGCAGAAGAGACCCAGTACTTC. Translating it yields CASSVGVAEETQYF.

DNA for the CDR3: TGCAGTGCTTTTGGGACAGCGACAGGCCCTGAAGCTTTCTTT. This translates into CSAFGTATGPEAFF. The chain recombines TRBV20-1 with TRBJ1-1; 7 nucleotides line up with TRBD1. This CDR3 is built from 14 residues. V lost 5 bases, J lost 6 bases, and 12 bases stayed unmatched. Germline V lookup: CDR1 DFQATT, CDR2 SNEGSKA (reference sequence).

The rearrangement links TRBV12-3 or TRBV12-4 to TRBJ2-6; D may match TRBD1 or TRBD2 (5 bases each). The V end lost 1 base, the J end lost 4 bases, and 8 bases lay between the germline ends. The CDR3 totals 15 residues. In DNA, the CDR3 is TGTGCCAGCAGTTTAGGGGGGACCGGGGCCAACGTCCTGACTTTC. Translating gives CASSLGGTGANVLTF.

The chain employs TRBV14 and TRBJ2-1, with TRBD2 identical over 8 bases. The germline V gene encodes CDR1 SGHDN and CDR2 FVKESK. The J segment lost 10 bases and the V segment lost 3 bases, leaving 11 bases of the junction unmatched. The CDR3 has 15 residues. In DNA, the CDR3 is TGTGCCAGCAGCCATACCCGGGAGGGCCGGTGGGAGCAGTTCTTC. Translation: CASSHTREGRWEQFF.

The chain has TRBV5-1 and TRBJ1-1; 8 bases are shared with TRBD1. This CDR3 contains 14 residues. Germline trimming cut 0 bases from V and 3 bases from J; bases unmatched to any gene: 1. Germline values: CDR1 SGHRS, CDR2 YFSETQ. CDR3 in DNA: TGCGCCAGCAGCTTGGGACAGGGGTACACTGAAGCTTTCTTT. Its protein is CASSLGQGYTEAFF.

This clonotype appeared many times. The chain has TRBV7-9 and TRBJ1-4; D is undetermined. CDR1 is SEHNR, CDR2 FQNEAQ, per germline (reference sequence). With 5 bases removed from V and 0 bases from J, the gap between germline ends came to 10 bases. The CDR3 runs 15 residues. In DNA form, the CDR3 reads TGTGCCAGCAGCCCGATGACGGCAACTAATGAAAAACTGTTTTTT. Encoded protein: CASSPMTATNEKLFF.

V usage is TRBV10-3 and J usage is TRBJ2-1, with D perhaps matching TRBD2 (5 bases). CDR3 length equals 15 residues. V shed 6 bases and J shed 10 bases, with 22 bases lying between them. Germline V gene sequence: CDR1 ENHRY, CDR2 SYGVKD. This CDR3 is CAIRLERAQLEEQFF. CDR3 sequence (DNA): TGTGCCATCAGACTGGAGAGGGCCCAGCTAGAGGAGCAGTTCTTC.

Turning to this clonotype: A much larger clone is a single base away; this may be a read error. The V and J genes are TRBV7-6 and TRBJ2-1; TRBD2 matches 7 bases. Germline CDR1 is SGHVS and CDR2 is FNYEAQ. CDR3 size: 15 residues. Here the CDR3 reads CVSSRGGTTYNEQFF. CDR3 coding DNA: TGTGTCAGCAGCCGCGGGGGAACGACCTACAATGAGCAGTTCTTC.

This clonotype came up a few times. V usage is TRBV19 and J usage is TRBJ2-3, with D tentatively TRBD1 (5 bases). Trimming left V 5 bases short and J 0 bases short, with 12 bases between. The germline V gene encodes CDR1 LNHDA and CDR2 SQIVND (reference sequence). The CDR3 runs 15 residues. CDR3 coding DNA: TGTGCCAGTAGTGAGACAGATACTAGCACAGATACGCAGTATTTT. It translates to CASSETDTSTDTQYF. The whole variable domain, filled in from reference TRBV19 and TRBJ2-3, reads DGGITQSPKYLFRKEGQNVTLSCEQNLNHDAMYWYRQDPGQGLRLIYYSQIVNDFQKGDIAEGYSVSREKKESFPLTVTSAQKNPTAFYLCASSETDTSTDTQYFGPGTRLTVL.

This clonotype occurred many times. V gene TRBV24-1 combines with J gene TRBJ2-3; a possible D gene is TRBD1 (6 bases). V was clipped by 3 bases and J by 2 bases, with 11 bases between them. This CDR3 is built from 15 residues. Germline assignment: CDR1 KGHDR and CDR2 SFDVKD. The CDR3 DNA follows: TGTGCCACCAGTGATGGCCAGGGGAACACAGATACGCAGTATTTT. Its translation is CATSDGQGNTDTQYF.

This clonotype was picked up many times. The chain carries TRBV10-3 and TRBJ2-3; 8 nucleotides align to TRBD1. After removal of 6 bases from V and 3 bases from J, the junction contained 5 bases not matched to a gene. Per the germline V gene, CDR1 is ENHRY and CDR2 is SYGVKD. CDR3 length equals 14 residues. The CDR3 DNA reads TGTGCCATCAGCGGGACAGGAGGGACAGATACGCAGTATTTT. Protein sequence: CAISGTGGTDTQYF.

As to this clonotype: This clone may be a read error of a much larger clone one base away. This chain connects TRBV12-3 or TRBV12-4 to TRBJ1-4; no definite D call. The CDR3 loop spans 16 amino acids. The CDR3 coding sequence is TGTGTCAGCAGTTATAACCAACCGTCAACTAATGAAAAACTGTTTTTT. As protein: CVSSYNQPSTNEKLFF.

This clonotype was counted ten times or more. The CDR3 DNA is TGTGCCAGCAGTAGGGGACAGGGAATTAGGGATAATTCACCCCTCCACTTT. Amino acid sequence: CASSRGQGIRDNSPLHF. The chain uses TRBV6-6 and TRBJ1-6, with 9 bases aligning to TRBD1. With 5 bases clipped from V and 5 bases from J, the junction kept 10 bases outside the gene matches. This CDR3 has 17 amino acids. CDR1 is MNHNY and CDR2 is SVGAGI in the germline V gene (reference sequence).

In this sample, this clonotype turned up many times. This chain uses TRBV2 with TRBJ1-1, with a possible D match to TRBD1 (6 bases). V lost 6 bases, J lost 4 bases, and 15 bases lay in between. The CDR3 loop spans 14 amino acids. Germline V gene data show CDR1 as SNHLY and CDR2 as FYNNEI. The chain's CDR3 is CASREDSHVTEAFF. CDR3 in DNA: TGTGCCAGCAGAGAGGACAGCCATGTCACTGAAGCTTTCTTT.

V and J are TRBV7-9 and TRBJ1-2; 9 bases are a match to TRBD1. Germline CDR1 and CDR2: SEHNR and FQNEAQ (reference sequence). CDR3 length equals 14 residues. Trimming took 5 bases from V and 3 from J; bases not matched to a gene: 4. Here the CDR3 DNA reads TGTGCCAGCAGCCCCCGGACAGGGGACTATGGCTACACCTTC. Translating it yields CASSPRTGDYGYTF.